This T cell receptor (beta chain) was retrieved from a study of vaccination effects on CD4 cells after COVID-19. General study points: Cross-reactivity with common cold coronaviruses was shown by only 1 of 255 vaccine-induced clones in healthy vaccinees.

Per the germline V gene, CDR1 is MNHEY and CDR2 is SVGAGI. V was trimmed by 7 bases and J by 6 bases, leaving 16 bases between them. This CDR3 comprises 15 residues. A 10-day culture period preceded the isolation of CD4+ T cells. Turning to this clone: Its antigen is undetermined.

Produced via immunoSEQ multiplex PCR; TCRdb's table is partial and in-frame only. The table lists about 76,000 clones, 77% of them singletons. The source was CD4+ T cells from PBMCs cultured without peptide, collected before COVID-19 vaccination. This clonotype was sampled from a human donor who received a COVID-19 vaccine. This rearrangement joins TRBV6-5 to TRBJ1-6, with D possibly TRBD1 on 6 matching bases. CDR3 sequence (DNA): TGTGCCAGCACCGCCGTCCAGGGGATTAATTCACCCCTCCACTTT. Amino acid sequence: CASTAVQGINSPLHF.